This T cell receptor beta chain emerged from a study of beta chain features in type 1 diabetes. The CDR3 has 14 residues. Per the germline V gene, CDR1 is SQVTM and CDR2 is ANQGSEA. Trimming stripped 2 bases from V and 5 bases from J, with 13 bases between. cDNA synthesis used the whole RNA isolate, giving expressed TCRB sequences. Measured with immunoSEQ multiplex PCR; TCRdb has only the in-frame clones, and not every one. Among 150,000 to 200,000 clones, 63% were seen once, and the ten largest hold about 0.089%. Study-level results: Across all four CD4+ subsets, people with type 1 diabetes showed modestly shorter TCRB CDR3s. Junctions at VDJ sites from type 1 diabetes patients had fewer insertions and more deletions. Shorter templates may be favored by PCR, equally so in patients and controls.

Details on this clone: The target antigen is unknown.

The TCR originated in a man under 40 with type 1 diabetes. The chain employs TRBV29-1 and TRBJ2-1; D gene uncertain. The sequencing sample was made of naive CD4+ T cells from blood. DNA of the CDR3: TGCAGCGTTGAAATCTGGCCAGGCGACAATGAGCAGTTCTTC. This sequence encodes CSVEIWPGDNEQFF.